Listed below are T cell receptor beta chains from one sample, sequenced in a study of blood T cell repertoires in COVID-19. Data came from immunoSEQ multiplex PCR; TCRdb stores just in-frame clones and leaves some out. The top ten clones hold 3% to 4.5% of a sample with some 150,000 clones, roughly 86% of them seen once. The sample taken for sequencing was peripheral blood. These receptors were taken from a woman aged 60-75 years who had recovered from COVID-19. Both conserved end residues are part of each CDR3. Fields, in order: J gene, V gene, clone size, D gene, CDR3 protein, CDR3 DNA. A D gene is named only where the DNA matches it firmly. Where a row states a size, it is once, few, many or the class of an expanded clone; other rows omit it.

>TRBJ1-2|TRBV27|.|.
CASRSGDHYGYTF
TGTGCCAGCCGCTCGGGGGATCACTATGGCTACACCTTC
>TRBJ2-4|TRBV18|few|TRBD1
CASSPGTGGAKNIQYF
TGTGCCAGCTCCCCCGGGACAGGGGGCGCAAAAAACATTCAGTACTTC
>TRBJ2-1|TRBV4-1|.|TRBD2
CASSQDSSGGAENEQFF
TGCGCCAGCAGCCAAGATAGTAGCGGGGGGGCCGAAAATGAGCAGTTCTTC
>TRBJ2-1|TRBV27|.|TRBD2
CASSPRAGRSSGGYNEQFF
TGTGCCAGCAGTCCCCGCGCCGGACGATCCTCCGGGGGGTACAATGAGCAGTTCTTC
>TRBJ1-4|TRBV2|.|.
CASTFVQVEKLFF
TGTGCCAGCACCTTCGTACAGGTAGAAAAACTGTTTTTT
>TRBJ1-4|TRBV2|.|.
CASSEPRQRGEKLFF
TGTGCCAGCAGTGAGCCCCGACAGCGAGGTGAAAAACTGTTTTTT
>TRBJ2-7|TRBV6-1|.|.
CASSDPGQGSYEQYF
TGTGCCAGCAGTGACCCTGGGCAGGGGTCCTACGAGCAGTACTTC
>TRBJ1-5|TRBV28|.|.
CASSPSPREPQHF
TGTGCCAGCAGTCCCTCCCCCCGGGAGCCCCAGCATTTT
>TRBJ2-5|TRBV5-8|.|TRBD1
CASSLGLEGAQETQYF
TGTGCCAGCAGCTTAGGGCTTGAGGGGGCCCAAGAGACCCAGTACTTC
>TRBJ2-2|TRBV7-9|once|.
CASSLYQSTGELFF
TGTGCCAGCAGCTTATACCAGTCAACCGGGGAGCTGTTTTTT
>TRBJ2-5|TRBV29-1|.|.
CSVSRGARAETQYF
TGCAGCGTCTCCCGGGGAGCCCGGGCAGAGACCCAGTACTTC
>TRBJ2-1|TRBV5-4|.|TRBD2
CASSSGTSRNNEQFF
TGTGCCAGCAGCAGCGGGACTAGCCGTAACAATGAGCAGTTCTTC
>TRBJ1-3|TRBV2|.|.
CASSGGGRGNTIYF
TGTGCCAGCAGTGGAGGAGGAAGGGGGAACACCATATATTTT
>TRBJ2-5|TRBV5-1|.|.
CASSLYRQAQETQYF
TGCGCCAGCAGCCTATATCGACAGGCACAAGAGACCCAGTACTTC
>TRBJ2-1|TRBV9|.|TRBD2
CASQRTSGGAGDEQFF
TGTGCCAGCCAACGGACTAGCGGGGGCGCCGGGGATGAGCAGTTCTTC
>TRBJ2-7|TRBV2|.|.
CASSGSWEQYF
TGTGCCAGCAGCGGGTCGTGGGAGCAGTACTTC
>TRBJ2-5|TRBV5-5|.|TRBD2
CASSPLRGGLETQYF
TGTGCCAGCAGCCCATTGCGGGGGGGCCTGGAGACCCAGTACTTC
>TRBJ1-3|TRBV5-1|few|.
CASSEGSGNTIYF
TGCGCCAGCAGCGAGGGCTCTGGAAACACCATATATTTT
>TRBJ1-2|TRBV28|.|TRBD1
CASSLPGTGNYGYTF
TGTGCCAGCAGCCTACCCGGGACAGGGAACTATGGCTACACCTTC
>TRBJ2-5|TRBV6-5|once|.
CASRLTSKETQYF
TGTGCCAGCAGATTGACAAGTAAAGAGACCCAGTACTTC
>TRBJ1-6|TRBV5-1|.|TRBD1
CASSPGQGTNSPLHF
TGCGCCAGCAGCCCGGGACAGGGCACAAATTCACCCCTCCACTTT
>TRBJ2-6|TRBV2|.|.
CASSGVSGANVLTF
TGTGCCAGCAGCGGGGTCTCTGGGGCCAACGTCCTGACTTTC
>TRBJ2-7|TRBV19|.|.
CASSISDSPIPYEQYF
TGTGCCAGTAGTATATCGGACAGTCCTATCCCCTACGAGCAGTACTTC
>TRBJ2-2|TRBV4-2|.|.
CASSQTGENTGELFF
TGTGCCAGCAGCCAAACGGGGGAGAACACCGGGGAGCTGTTTTTT
>TRBJ1-2|TRBV6-5|.|.
CASSRAPGDGYTF
TGTGCCAGCAGTCGCGCGCCGGGTGATGGCTACACCTTC
>TRBJ1-2|TRBV11-2|.|.
CASSLAVRLASGYTF
TGTGCCAGCAGCTTAGCTGTCAGGCTGGCCTCTGGCTACACCTTC
>TRBJ1-6|TRBV3-1/TRBV3-2|.|.
CASSPGQESPLHF
TGTGCCAGCAGCCCGGGACAAGAATCACCCCTCCACTTT
>TRBJ2-7|TRBV28|.|.
CASSRGYEQYF
TGTGCCAGCAGTCGAGGCTACGAGCAGTACTTC
>TRBJ1-5|TRBV7-5|.|.
CVRSLGGNQGQPQHF
TGTGTCAGAAGCTTAGGGGGCAACCAGGGGCAGCCCCAGCATTTT
>TRBJ1-1|TRBV6-5|.|TRBD1
CASGDRENTEAFF
TGTGCCAGCGGGGACAGGGAGAACACTGAAGCTTTCTTT
>TRBJ2-3|TRBV7-9|.|TRBD2
CASSFSGATDTQYF
TGTGCCAGCAGCTTCAGCGGGGCAACAGATACGCAGTATTTT
>TRBJ1-3|TRBV28|few|TRBD1
CASRTGGSGNTIYF
TGTGCCAGCAGAACAGGGGGCTCTGGAAACACCATATATTTT
>TRBJ1-1|TRBV7-2|once|.
CASSLRPQGGNTEAFF
TGTGCCAGCAGCTTAAGGCCCCAGGGCGGGAACACTGAAGCTTTCTTT
>TRBJ1-6|TRBV24-1|once|.
CATSRTDDSPLHF
TGTGCCACCAGCCGGACAGACGATTCACCCCTCCACTTT
>TRBJ2-1|TRBV11-3|.|TRBD1
CASSLDPGQGGYNEQFF
TGTGCCAGCAGCTTAGATCCGGGACAGGGGGGGTACAATGAGCAGTTCTTC
>TRBJ1-1|TRBV20-1|once|.
CSASDLILARDEAFF
TGCAGTGCTAGTGACTTAATCCTGGCGAGGGATGAAGCTTTCTTT
>TRBJ1-2|TRBV3-1/TRBV3-2|.|.
CASSQGTVGGYTF
TGTGCCAGCAGCCAAGGGACAGTAGGTGGCTACACCTTC
>TRBJ1-2|TRBV5-1|.|.
CASSPLTPDYGYTF
TGCGCCAGCAGCCCCTTAACTCCGGACTATGGCTACACCTTC
>TRBJ1-1|TRBV6-5|.|TRBD1
CASSYLTGGTEAFF
TGTGCCAGCAGTTACTTGACAGGGGGGACTGAAGCTTTCTTT
>TRBJ2-6|TRBV29-1|few|.
CSAVIATGANVLTF
TGCAGCGCCGTCATTGCTACTGGGGCCAACGTCCTGACTTTC
>TRBJ2-3|TRBV19|.|.
CASNPAVFGPTTDTQYF
TGTGCCAGTAACCCAGCGGTCTTTGGGCCTACAACAGATACGCAGTATTTT
>TRBJ2-1|TRBV28|.|TRBD2
CASSLPRRTSGQTGNEQFF
TGTGCCAGCAGTCTACCGAGGAGAACTAGCGGTCAAACGGGGAATGAGCAGTTCTTC
>TRBJ2-7|TRBV6-6|.|TRBD2
CASSVGLAGVYEQYF
TGTGCCAGCAGCGTAGGACTAGCGGGGGTCTACGAGCAGTACTTC
>TRBJ1-1|TRBV5-1|once|.
CASSLALGGTTEAFF
TGCGCCAGCAGCTTGGCGTTGGGGGGTACCACTGAAGCTTTCTTT
>TRBJ2-1|TRBV19|.|.
CASSIDRDSGSDNEQFF
TGTGCCAGTAGTATAGATCGCGACTCCGGCTCGGACAATGAGCAGTTCTTC
>TRBJ1-5|TRBV4-2|.|.
CASSQDIRARGQPQHF
TGTGCCAGCAGCCAAGATATAAGGGCTCGGGGTCAGCCCCAGCATTTT
>TRBJ1-6|TRBV5-4|.|.
CASSLGTNSYNSPLHF
TGTGCCAGCAGCTTGGGAACTAACTCCTATAATTCACCCCTCCACTTT
>TRBJ1-2|TRBV6-5|many|TRBD1
CASSRQGVYGYTF
TGTGCCAGCAGCCGACAGGGGGTCTATGGCTACACCTTC
>TRBJ2-3|TRBV5-1|.|.
CASSFTTGSTDTQYF
TGCGCCAGCAGCTTCACGACAGGTAGCACAGATACGCAGTATTTT
>TRBJ2-1|TRBV2|once|.
CASRVGSSSYNEQFF
TGTGCCAGCAGGGTCGGGTCAAGCTCCTACAATGAGCAGTTCTTC